This TCR beta chain was sequenced in a study of vaccination and CD4 T cells after COVID-19. Study-level background: Blood was drawn a median 72 days post second dose, range 14 to 241.

Germline CDR1 and CDR2: DFQATT and SNEGSKA (reference sequence). With V trimmed by 0 bases and J by 5 bases, 6 bases remained unmatched. The CDR3 sequence is 14 residues long. As for time point: late sampling 161 to 241 days after vaccination in three convalescent patients. TCRdb itself ran the PCR reads through MiXCR, one entry per CDR3 protein. The table includes about 29,000 distinct CDR3 sequences, approximately 48% detected once. Findings and caveats of the study: This study had few convalescent patients and no early post-infection samples.

A remark on this clonotype: Its antigen is not identified.

This specimen was CD4+ T cells from blood, taken about 7 months after SARS-CoV-2 vaccination. This chain connects TRBV20-1 to TRBJ2-5, with 7 bases aligning to TRBD2. The receptor's source is a human donor who had recovered from COVID-19. The CDR3 bases are TGCAGTGCTAGAGACCGGACTAGTTTGGAGACCCAGTACTTC. The encoded protein is CSARDRTSLETQYF.